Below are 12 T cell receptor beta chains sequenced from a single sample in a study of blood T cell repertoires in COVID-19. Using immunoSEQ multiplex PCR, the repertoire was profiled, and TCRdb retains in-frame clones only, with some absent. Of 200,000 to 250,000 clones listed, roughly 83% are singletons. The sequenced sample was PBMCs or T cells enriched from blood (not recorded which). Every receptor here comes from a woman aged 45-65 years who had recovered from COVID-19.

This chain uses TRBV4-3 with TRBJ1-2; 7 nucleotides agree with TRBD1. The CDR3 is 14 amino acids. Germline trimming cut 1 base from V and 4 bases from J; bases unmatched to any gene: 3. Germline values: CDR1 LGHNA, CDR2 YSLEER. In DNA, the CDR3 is TGCGCCAGCAGCCAAGCGGGACAGATCTATGGCTACACCTTC. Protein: CASSQAGQIYGYTF.

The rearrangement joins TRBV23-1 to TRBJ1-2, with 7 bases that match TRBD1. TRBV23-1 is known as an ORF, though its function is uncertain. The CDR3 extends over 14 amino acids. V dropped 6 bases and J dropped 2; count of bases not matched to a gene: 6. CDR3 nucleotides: TGCGCCAGCAGCCCCGACAGGGACAACTATGGCTACACCTTC. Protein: CASSPDRDNYGYTF.

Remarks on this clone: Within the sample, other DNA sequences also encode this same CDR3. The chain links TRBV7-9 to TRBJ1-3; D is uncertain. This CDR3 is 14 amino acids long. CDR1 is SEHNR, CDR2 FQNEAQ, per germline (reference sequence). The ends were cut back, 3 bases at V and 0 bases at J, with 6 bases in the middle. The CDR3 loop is CASSLRSSGNTIYF. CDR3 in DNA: TGTGCCAGCAGCTTGCGGAGCTCTGGAAACACCATATATTTT.

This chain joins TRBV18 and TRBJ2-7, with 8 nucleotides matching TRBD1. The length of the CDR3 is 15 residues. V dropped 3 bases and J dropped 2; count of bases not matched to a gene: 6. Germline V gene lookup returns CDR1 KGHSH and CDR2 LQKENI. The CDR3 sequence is CASSPRDRFPYEQYF. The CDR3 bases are TGTGCCAGCTCACCCCGGGACAGGTTTCCCTACGAGCAGTACTTC. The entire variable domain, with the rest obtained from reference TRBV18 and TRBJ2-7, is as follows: NAGVMQNPRHLVRRRGQEARLRCSPMKGHSHVYWYRQLPEEGLKFMVYLQKENIIDESGMPKERFSAEFPKEGPSILRIQQVVRGDSAAYFCASSPRDRFPYEQYFGPGTRLTVT.

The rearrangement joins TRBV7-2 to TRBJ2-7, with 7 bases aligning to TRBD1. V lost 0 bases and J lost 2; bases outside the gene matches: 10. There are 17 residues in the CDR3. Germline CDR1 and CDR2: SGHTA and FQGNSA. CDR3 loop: CASSLAPTGVIAYEQYF. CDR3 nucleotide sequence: TGTGCCAGCAGCTTAGCACCCACAGGGGTAATAGCCTACGAGCAGTACTTC.

CDR3: CASSYLPGHKNTEAFF. CDR3 DNA sequence: TGTGCCAGCAGCTACCTTCCGGGACATAAGAACACTGAAGCTTTCTTT. This chain joins TRBV11-3 and TRBJ1-1; D perhaps matches TRBD1 (6 bases). The CDR3 covers 16 residues. CDR1 and CDR2 (germline): SGHNT, YENEEA. Trimming stripped 4 bases from V and 1 base from J, with 16 bases between.

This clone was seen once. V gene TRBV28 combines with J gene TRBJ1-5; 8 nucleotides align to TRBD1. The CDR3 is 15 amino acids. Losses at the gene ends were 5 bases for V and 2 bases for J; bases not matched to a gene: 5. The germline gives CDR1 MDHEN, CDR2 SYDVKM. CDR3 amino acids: CASSRSGQGNQPQHF. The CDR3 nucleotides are TGTGCCAGCAGTCGCTCGGGACAGGGCAATCAGCCCCAGCATTTT. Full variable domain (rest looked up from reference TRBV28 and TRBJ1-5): DVKVTQSSRYLVKRTGEKVFLECVQDMDHENMFWYRQDPGLGLRLIYFSYDVKMKEKGDIPEGYSVSREKKERFSLILESASTNQTSMYLCASSRSGQGNQPQHFGDGTRLSIL.

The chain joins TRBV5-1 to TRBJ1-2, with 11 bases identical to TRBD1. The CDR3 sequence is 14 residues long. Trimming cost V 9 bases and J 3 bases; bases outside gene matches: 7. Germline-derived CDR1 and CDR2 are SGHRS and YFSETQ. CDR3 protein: CATGRTGGDYGYTF. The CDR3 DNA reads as TGCGCCACCGGAAGGACAGGGGGCGACTATGGCTACACCTTC.

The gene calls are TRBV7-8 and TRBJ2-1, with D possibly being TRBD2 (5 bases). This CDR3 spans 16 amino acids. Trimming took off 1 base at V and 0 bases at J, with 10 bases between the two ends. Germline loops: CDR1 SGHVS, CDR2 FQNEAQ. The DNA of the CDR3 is TGTGCCAGCAGCTTAGGGAGGCTGGGCTCCTACAATGAGCAGTTCTTC. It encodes CASSLGRLGSYNEQFF.

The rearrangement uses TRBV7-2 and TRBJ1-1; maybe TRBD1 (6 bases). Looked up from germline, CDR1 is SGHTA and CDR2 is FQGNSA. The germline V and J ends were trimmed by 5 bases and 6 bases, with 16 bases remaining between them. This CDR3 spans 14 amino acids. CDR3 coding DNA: TGTGCCAGCAGCACCCGCCAGGGGTTCGCTGAAGCTTTCTTT. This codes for CASSTRQGFAEAFF. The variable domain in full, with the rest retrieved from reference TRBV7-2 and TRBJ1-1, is GAGVSQSPSNKVTEKGKDVELRCDPISGHTALYWYRQSLGQGLEFLIYFQGNSAPDKSGLPSDRFSAERTGGSVSTLTIQRTQQEDSAVYLCASSTRQGFAEAFFGQGTRLTVV.

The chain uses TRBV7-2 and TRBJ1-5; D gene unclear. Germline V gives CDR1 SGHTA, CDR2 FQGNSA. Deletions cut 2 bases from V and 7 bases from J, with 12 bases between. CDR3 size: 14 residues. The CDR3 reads CASSLSGGRQPQHF. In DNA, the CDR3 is TGTGCCAGCAGCTTATCGGGAGGGCGGCAGCCCCAGCATTTT.

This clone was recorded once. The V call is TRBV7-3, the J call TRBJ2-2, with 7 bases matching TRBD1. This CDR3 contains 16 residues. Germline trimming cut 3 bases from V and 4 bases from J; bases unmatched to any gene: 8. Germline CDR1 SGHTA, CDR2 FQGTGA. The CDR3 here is CASSFDRVVSTGELFF. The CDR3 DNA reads TGTGCCAGCAGCTTTGACAGGGTAGTGTCCACCGGGGAGCTGTTTTTT.